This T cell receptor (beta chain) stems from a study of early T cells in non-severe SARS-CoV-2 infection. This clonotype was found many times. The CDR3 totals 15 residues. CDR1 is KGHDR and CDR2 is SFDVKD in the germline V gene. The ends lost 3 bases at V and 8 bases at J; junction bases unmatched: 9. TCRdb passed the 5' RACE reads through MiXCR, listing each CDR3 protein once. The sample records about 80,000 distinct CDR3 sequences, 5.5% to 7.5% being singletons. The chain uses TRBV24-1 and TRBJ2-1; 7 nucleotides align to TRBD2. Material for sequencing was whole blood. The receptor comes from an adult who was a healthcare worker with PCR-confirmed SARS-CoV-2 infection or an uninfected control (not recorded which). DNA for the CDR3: TGTGCCACCAGTGATAGGTTGGGGGGGACGGATGAGCAGTTCTTC. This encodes CATSDRLGGTDEQFF.